These 10 T cell receptor beta chains were all obtained from the same sample, sequenced in a study of spatial heterogeneity in lung cancer. TCRdb used MiXCR to reprocess the 5' RACE reads, holding one entry per CDR3 protein. This table has about 60,000 distinct CDR3 sequences, 7.5% to 8.5% appearing once. The sample's time point: sample taken at primary tumor resection. Unsorted whole RNA from tumor, nontumor lung or frozen PBMC underwent sequencing. The sample was PBMCs, taken at surgery. The receptors originated from a female donor with early-stage non-small cell lung cancer.

This clonotype was counted many times. The rearrangement links TRBV15 to TRBJ2-1; possibly TRBD2 for D (6 bases). V lost 3 bases to trimming and J lost 4 bases, with 13 bases between them. The CDR3 consists of 15 residues. The germline V gene encodes CDR1 LNHNV and CDR2 YYDKDF (reference sequence). Here the CDR3 DNA reads TGTGCCACCAGCAGCTCCCGTAGCGGTTACAATGAGCAGTTCTTC. This gives the protein CATSSSRSGYNEQFF.

Concerning this clonotype: A junction boundary mismatches the germline segment, possibly from a read error. The chain recombines TRBV2 with TRBJ2-4; a weak D match, TRBD1 (6 bases). Germline V CDR1 and CDR2: SNHLY, FYNNEI. This CDR3 is 18 amino acids long. CDR3 coding DNA: TGTGCCAGCAGTGAAGGGACAGTATACAGCCTAGCCAAAAACATTCCGTACTTC. Encoded protein: CASSEGTVYSLAKNIPYF.

For this clonotype: An end of the junction does not agree with germline; a read error may underlie this. The chain couples TRBV7-8 to TRBJ2-2; D tentatively fits TRBD1 or TRBD2 (5 bases each). The CDR3 sequence is 16 residues long. Germline values: CDR1 SGHVS, CDR2 FQNEAQ. This CDR3 is CASNPYRGSRTGALFF. CDR3 coding DNA: TGTGCCAGCAACCCTTACCGGGGATCGCGGACCGGGGCGCTGTTTTTT.

The rearrangement links TRBV15 to TRBJ1-5; maybe TRBD1 (6 bases). V lost 0 bases, J lost 5 bases, and 11 bases lay in between. The germline V gene has CDR1 LNHNV and CDR2 YYDKDF (reference sequence). The CDR3 is made up of 15 amino acids. The CDR3 is CATSREGTYYQPQHF. DNA for the CDR3: TGTGCCACCAGCAGAGAGGGGACATACTATCAGCCCCAGCATTTT.

At least ten counts were recorded for this clonotype. This rearrangement joins TRBV4-2 to TRBJ2-3; D is perhaps TRBD1 (6 bases). CDR1 and CDR2 (germline): LGHNA, YNFKEQ. The V and J ends lost 5 bases and 3 bases respectively, with 15 bases between them. The CDR3 is 15 residues long. The CDR3, as DNA: TGTGCCAGCAGCTTCTCCGGGACATATACAGATACGCAGTATTTT. It codes for CASSFSGTYTDTQYF.

The gene calls are TRBV20-1 and TRBJ1-1; D gene uncertain. This CDR3 has 14 residues. CDR1 and CDR2 (germline): DFQATT, SNEGSKA (reference sequence). The V end lost 3 bases, the J end lost 4 bases, and 15 bases lay between the germline ends. The CDR3 is CSARLGGGGTEAFF. In DNA form, the CDR3 reads TGCAGTGCTAGGCTCGGAGGAGGAGGCACTGAAGCTTTCTTT.

This clonotype was seen a handful of times. The germline gene is not matched at one end of the junction; a read error may be the cause. The V call is TRBV12-3 or TRBV12-4, the J call TRBJ2-5; 9 bases agree with TRBD2. The CDR3 runs 13 residues. As DNA, the CDR3 is TGTGCCAGCAGTCTAGCGGGGCCAGGAACCCAGTACTTC. It yields the protein CASSLAGPGTQYF.

There are many counts of this clonotype. V is TRBV5-1 and J is TRBJ2-1; D may match TRBD1 or TRBD2 (5 bases each). Trimming pared 1 base from V and 6 bases from J, leaving 14 bases between. CDR1 is SGHRS, CDR2 YFSETQ, per germline. The CDR3 length is 15 residues. For the CDR3, the DNA is TGCGCCAGCAGCTTGCGTAGGCCTGGGGGCAATGAGCAGTTCTTC. Its protein is CASSLRRPGGNEQFF.

The chain couples TRBV28 to TRBJ2-1; 7 bases are a match to TRBD2. With 8 bases clipped from V and 3 bases from J, the junction kept 4 bases outside the gene matches. The CDR3 runs 13 residues. The germline V gene has CDR1 MDHEN and CDR2 SYDVKM. The CDR3 protein is CASPRTSYNEQFF. The CDR3 nucleotides are TGTGCCAGCCCCCGGACTAGCTACAATGAGCAGTTCTTC.

The sample holds many counts of this clonotype. The chain carries TRBV10-1 and TRBJ2-7, with D possibly being TRBD1 (5 bases). CDR3 length: 13 amino acids. Trimming cost V 2 bases and J 6 bases, with 11 bases left between them. CDR1 is WNHNN, CDR2 SYGVQD, per germline (reference sequence). CDR3 residues: CASSEGALPEQYF. CDR3 nucleotides: TGCGCCAGCAGTGAGGGGGCCCTTCCCGAGCAGTACTTC.